This T cell receptor beta chain was recorded in a study of response to subunit inactivated influenza vaccine. Study findings and constraints: Every seasonal influenza vaccination brings in few new T cells, the authors suggested.

TCRdb itself ran the RT-PCR reads through MiXCR, one entry per CDR3 protein. The sample records 600,000 to 700,000 distinct CDR3 sequences, around 15% being singletons. Germline V CDR1 and CDR2: SEHNR, FQNEAQ (reference sequence). The CDR3 runs 16 residues. After removal of 7 bases from V and 5 bases from J, the junction contained 11 bases not matched to a gene. This clonotype was detected many times. The antigen remains unidentified. This material consisted of PBMCs from blood, taken around two weeks before vaccination. This sequence was found in a man aged 45-65 years who received an inactivated influenza vaccine. This rearrangement joins TRBV7-9 to TRBJ2-2; TRBD2 matches at 9 bases. In DNA, the CDR3 is TGTGCCAGCACCCCCGGGATAGCGGGAGAGACCGGGGAGCTGTTTTTT. Translated: CASTPGIAGETGELFF.